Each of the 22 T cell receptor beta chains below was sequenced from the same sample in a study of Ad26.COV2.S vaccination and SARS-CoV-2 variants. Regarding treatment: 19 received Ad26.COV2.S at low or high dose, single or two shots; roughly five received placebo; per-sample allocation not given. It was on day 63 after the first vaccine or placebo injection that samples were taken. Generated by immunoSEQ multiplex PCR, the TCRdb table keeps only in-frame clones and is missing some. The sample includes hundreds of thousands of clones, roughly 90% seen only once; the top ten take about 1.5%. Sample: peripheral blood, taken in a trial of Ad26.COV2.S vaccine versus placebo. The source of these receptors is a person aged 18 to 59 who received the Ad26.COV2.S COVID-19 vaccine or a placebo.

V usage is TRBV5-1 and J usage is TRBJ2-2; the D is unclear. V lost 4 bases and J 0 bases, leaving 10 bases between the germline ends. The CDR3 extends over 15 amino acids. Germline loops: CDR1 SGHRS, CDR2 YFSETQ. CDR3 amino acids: CASSALGTNTGELFF. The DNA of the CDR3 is TGCGCCAGCAGCGCGCTAGGAACGAACACCGGGGAGCTGTTTTTT.

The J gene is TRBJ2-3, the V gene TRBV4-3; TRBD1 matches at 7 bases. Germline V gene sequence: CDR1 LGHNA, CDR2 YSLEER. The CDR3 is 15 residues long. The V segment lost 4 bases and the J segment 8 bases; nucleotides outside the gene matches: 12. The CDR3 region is CASSRGREQGLTQYF. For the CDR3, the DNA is TGCGCCAGCAGCCGAGGCAGGGAACAGGGGCTTACGCAGTATTTT.

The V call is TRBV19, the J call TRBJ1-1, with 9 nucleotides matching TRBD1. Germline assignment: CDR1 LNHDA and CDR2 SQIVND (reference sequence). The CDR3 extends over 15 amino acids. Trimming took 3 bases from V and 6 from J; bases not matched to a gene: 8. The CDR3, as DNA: TGTGCCAGTAGTATCGGAGGGACAGGGAGGGCTGAAGCTTTCTTT. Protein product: CASSIGGTGRAEAFF.

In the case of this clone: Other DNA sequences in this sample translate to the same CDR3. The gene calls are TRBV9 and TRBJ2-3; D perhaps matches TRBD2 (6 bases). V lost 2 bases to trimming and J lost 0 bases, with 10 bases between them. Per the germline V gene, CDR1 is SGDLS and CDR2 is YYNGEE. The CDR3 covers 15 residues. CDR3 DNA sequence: TGTGCCAGCAGCGTGGCTGGGGGGAGCACAGATACGCAGTATTTT. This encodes CASSVAGGSTDTQYF.

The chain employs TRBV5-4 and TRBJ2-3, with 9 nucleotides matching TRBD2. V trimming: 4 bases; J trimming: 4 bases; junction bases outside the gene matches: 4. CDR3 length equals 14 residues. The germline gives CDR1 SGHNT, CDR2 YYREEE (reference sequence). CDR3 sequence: CASSTGTSPDTQYF. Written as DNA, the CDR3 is TGTGCCAGCAGCACCGGGACTAGCCCAGATACGCAGTATTTT.

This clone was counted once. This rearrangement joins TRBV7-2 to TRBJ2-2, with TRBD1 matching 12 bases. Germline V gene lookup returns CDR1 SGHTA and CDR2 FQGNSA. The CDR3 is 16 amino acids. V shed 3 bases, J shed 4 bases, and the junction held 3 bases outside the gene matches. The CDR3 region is CASSFGTGGSTGELFF. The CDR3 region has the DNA TGTGCCAGCAGCTTCGGGACAGGGGGCAGCACCGGGGAGCTGTTTTTT.

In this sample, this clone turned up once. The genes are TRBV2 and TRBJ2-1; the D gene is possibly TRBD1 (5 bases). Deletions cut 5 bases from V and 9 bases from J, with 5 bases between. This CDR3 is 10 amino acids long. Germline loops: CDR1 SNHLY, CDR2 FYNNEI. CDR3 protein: CASSRGEQFF. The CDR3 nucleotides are TGTGCCAGCAGTAGGGGTGAGCAGTTCTTC.

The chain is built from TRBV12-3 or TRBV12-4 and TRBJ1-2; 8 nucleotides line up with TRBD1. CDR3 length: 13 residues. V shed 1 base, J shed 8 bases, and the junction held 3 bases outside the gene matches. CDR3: CASSLEQGVGYTF. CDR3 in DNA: TGTGCCAGCAGTTTAGAACAGGGGGTAGGCTACACCTTC.

The CDR3 region has the DNA TGTGCCAGTAGTGGGACAGTGGAATGGGCTGGCTACACCTTC. Its translation is CASSGTVEWAGYTF. The chain carries TRBV19 and TRBJ1-2, with 7 bases identical to TRBD1. The V segment lost 5 bases and the J segment 7 bases; nucleotides outside the gene matches: 10. The length of the CDR3 is 14 residues. The germline CDR1 and CDR2 sequences are LNHDA and SQIVND (reference sequence).

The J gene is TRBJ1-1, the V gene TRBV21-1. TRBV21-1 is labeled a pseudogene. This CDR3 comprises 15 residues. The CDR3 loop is CASIAGGGMNTEAFF. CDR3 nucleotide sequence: TGTGCCAGCATCGCTGGGGGGGGCATGAACACTGAAGCTTTCTTT.

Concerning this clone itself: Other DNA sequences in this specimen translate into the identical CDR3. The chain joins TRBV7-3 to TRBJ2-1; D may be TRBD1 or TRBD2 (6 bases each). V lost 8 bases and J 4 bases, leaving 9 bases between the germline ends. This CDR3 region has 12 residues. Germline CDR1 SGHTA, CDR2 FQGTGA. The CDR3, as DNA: TGTGCCAGCGGGGGGCCATACAATGAGCAGTTCTTC. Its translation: CASGGPYNEQFF.

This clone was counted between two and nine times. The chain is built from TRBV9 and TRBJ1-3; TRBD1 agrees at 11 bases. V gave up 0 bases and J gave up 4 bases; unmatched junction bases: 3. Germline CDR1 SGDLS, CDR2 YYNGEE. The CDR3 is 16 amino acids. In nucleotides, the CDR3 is TGTGCCAGCAGCGTAGGGACAGGGGGCGCGGGAAACACCATATATTTT. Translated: CASSVGTGGAGNTIYF.

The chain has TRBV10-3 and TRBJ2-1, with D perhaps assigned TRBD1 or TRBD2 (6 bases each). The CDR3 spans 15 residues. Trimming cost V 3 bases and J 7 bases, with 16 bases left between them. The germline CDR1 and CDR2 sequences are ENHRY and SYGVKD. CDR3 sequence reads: CAISEEGGPRNEQFF. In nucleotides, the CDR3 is TGTGCCATCAGTGAAGAAGGGGGGCCTCGGAATGAGCAGTTCTTC.

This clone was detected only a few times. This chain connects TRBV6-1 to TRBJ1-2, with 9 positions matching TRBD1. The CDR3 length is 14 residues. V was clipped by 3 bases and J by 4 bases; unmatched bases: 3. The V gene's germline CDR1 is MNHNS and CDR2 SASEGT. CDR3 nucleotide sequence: TGTGCCAGCAGTGATTGGACAGGGGTCTATGGCTACACCTTC. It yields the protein CASSDWTGVYGYTF.

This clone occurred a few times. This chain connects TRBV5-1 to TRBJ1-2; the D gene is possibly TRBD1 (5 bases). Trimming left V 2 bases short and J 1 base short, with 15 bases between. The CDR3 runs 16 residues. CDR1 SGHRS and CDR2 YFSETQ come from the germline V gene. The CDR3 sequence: CASSFESTGGNYGYTF. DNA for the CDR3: TGCGCCAGCAGCTTTGAATCCACCGGGGGTAACTATGGCTACACCTTC.

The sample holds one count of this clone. In DNA, the CDR3 is TGTGCCAGCAGCTTAAAGCGGGAGTGGGTCACCGGGGAGCTGTTTTTT. Its translation: CASSLKREWVTGELFF. This rearrangement joins TRBV7-2 to TRBJ2-2; 8 bases map to TRBD2. This CDR3 spans 16 amino acids. Germline assignment: CDR1 SGHTA and CDR2 FQGNSA. The trim removed 2 bases at V and 4 bases at J, leaving 6 bases unmatched.

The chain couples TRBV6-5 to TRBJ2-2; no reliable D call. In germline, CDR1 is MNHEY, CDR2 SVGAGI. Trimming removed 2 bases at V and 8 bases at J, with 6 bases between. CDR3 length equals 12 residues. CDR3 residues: CASSYEWGELFF. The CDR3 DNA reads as TGTGCCAGCAGTTACGAGTGGGGGGAGCTGTTTTTT.

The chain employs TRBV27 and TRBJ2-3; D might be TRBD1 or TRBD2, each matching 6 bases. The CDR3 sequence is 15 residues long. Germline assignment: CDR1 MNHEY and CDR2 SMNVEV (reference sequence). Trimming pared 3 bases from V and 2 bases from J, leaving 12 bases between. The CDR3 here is CASSFNGGYTDTQYF. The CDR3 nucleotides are TGTGCCAGCAGTTTCAACGGGGGCTACACAGATACGCAGTATTTT.

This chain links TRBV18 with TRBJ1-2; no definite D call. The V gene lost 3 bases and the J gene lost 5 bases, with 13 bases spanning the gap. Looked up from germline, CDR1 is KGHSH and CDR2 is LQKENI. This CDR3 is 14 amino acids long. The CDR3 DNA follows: TGTGCCAGCTCACCTTCCGGGGTCGATTATGGCTACACCTTC. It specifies CASSPSGVDYGYTF. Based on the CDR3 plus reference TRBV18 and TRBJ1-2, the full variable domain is NAGVMQNPRHLVRRRGQEARLRCSPMKGHSHVYWYRQLPEEGLKFMVYLQKENIIDESGMPKERFSAEFPKEGPSILRIQQVVRGDSAAYFCASSPSGVDYGYTFGSGTRLTVV.

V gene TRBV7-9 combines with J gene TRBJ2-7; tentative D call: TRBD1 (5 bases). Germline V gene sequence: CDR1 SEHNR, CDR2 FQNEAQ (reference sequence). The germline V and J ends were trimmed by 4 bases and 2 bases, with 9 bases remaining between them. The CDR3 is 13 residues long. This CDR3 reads CASSSTETYEQYF. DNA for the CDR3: TGTGCCAGCAGCTCGACAGAGACCTACGAGCAGTACTTC.

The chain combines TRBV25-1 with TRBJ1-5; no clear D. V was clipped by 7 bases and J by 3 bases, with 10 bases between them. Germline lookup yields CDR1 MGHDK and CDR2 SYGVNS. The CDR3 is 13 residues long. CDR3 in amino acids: CASKGQNNQPQHF. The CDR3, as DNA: TGTGCCAGCAAAGGGCAGAACAATCAGCCCCAGCATTTT. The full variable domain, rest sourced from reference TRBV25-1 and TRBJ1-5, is EADIYQTPRYLVIGTGKKITLECSQTMGHDKMYWYQQDPGMELHLIHYSYGVNSTEKGDLSSESTVSRIRTEHFPLTLESARPSHTSQYLCASKGQNNQPQHFGDGTRLSIL.

CDR3 loop: CASSHRAINYGYTF. CDR3 nucleotides: TGTGCCAGCAGCCACAGGGCCATTAACTATGGCTACACCTTC. This chain joins TRBV2 and TRBJ1-2; D is possibly TRBD1 (6 bases). V was pared by 6 bases and J by 1 base, with 12 bases between. Germline V gene sequence: CDR1 SNHLY, CDR2 FYNNEI. This CDR3 has 14 amino acids. Based on the CDR3 plus reference TRBV2 and TRBJ1-2, the full variable domain is EPEVTQTPSHQVTQMGQEVILRCVPISNHLYFYWYRQILGQKVEFLVSFYNNEISEKSEIFDDQFSVERPDGSNFTLKIRSTKLEDSAMYFCASSHRAINYGYTFGSGTRLTVV.